The 17 T cell receptor beta chains reported below all come from one sample, sequenced in a study of shared clonotypes between healthy human individuals. Produced via immunoSEQ multiplex PCR; TCRdb's table is partial and in-frame only. The sample has over 950,000 clones, about 72% seen once. Sample: memory CD4+ T cells from PBMCs. As for subset: CD45RA-negative fraction. The receptors originated from a man aged 18-30 years in good health. Some clones in this sample may be carry-over from other donors' samples.

The chain couples TRBV28 to TRBJ2-1, with TRBD2 identical over 12 bases. The germline V gene has CDR1 MDHEN and CDR2 SYDVKM. This CDR3 region has 16 residues. V lost 4 bases, J lost 4 bases, and 5 bases stayed unmatched. The CDR3 protein is CASSSPSGRGYNEQFF. The CDR3 nucleotides read TGTGCCAGCAGTTCTCCTAGCGGGAGGGGATACAATGAGCAGTTCTTC.

V usage is TRBV10-3 and J usage is TRBJ2-6, with D perhaps TRBD2 (5 bases). Trimming took 2 bases from V and 0 from J, leaving 17 bases between them. The V gene's germline CDR1 is ENHRY and CDR2 SYGVKD. This CDR3 contains 19 residues. CDR3 residues: CAISEVRGRRISGANVLTF. CDR3 sequence (DNA): TGTGCCATCAGTGAGGTCCGGGGTAGGAGGATCTCTGGGGCCAACGTCCTGACTTTC.

This chain connects TRBV28 to TRBJ1-1; tentatively, D is TRBD1 (5 bases). The length of the CDR3 is 14 residues. V was trimmed by 7 bases and J by 0 bases, leaving 12 bases between them. CDR1 MDHEN and CDR2 SYDVKM come from the germline V gene. The CDR3 nucleotides are TGTGCCAGCATTAGAGGACACCTGAACACTGAAGCTTTCTTT. It yields the protein CASIRGHLNTEAFF.

This clone was counted a few times. V usage is TRBV7-2 and J usage is TRBJ2-7; D not resolved. V shed 2 bases and J shed 0 bases, with 8 bases lying between them. Germline lookup yields CDR1 SGHTA and CDR2 FQGNSA. The CDR3 is 14 residues long. The CDR3: CASSLRADSYEQYF. The CDR3 region has the DNA TGTGCCAGCAGCTTAAGGGCGGACTCCTACGAGCAGTACTTC.

The sample holds a few counts of this clone. The chain recombines TRBV5-4 with TRBJ2-7; a weak D match, TRBD2 (6 bases). V was cut by 7 bases and J by 5 bases, with 19 bases left in between. Germline values: CDR1 SGHNT, CDR2 YYREEE (reference sequence). The CDR3 contains 14 residues. The CDR3 coding sequence is TGTGCCAGCCGGCTCGGGACTGGTGGGGACGAGCAGTACTTC. It specifies CASRLGTGGDEQYF.

The V call is TRBV27, the J call TRBJ1-4; D gene unclear. The CDR3 loop spans 15 amino acids. The V gene lost 5 bases and the J gene lost 4 bases, with 14 bases spanning the gap. Germline CDR1 is MNHEY and CDR2 is SMNVEV (reference sequence). In DNA, the CDR3 is TGTGCCAGCAGTCCAATACAGAAAGATAATGAAAAACTGTTTTTT. This sequence encodes CASSPIQKDNEKLFF. Full variable domain (outside the CDR3, taken from reference TRBV27 and TRBJ1-4): EAQVTQNPRYLITVTGKKLTVTCSQNMNHEYMSWYRQDPGLGLRQIYYSMNVEVTDKGDVPEGYKVSRKEKRNFPLILESPSPNQTSLYFCASSPIQKDNEKLFFGSGTQLSVL.

The gene calls are TRBV5-5 and TRBJ1-1, with unresolved D. CDR1 SGHKS and CDR2 YYEKEE come from the germline V gene (reference sequence). This CDR3 has 11 residues. V was trimmed by 7 bases and J by 5 bases, leaving 9 bases between them. The CDR3 sequence is CASGRATEAFF. CDR3 DNA: TGTGCCAGCGGACGTGCAACTGAAGCTTTCTTT.

J is TRBJ2-5 and V is TRBV7-2, with TRBD2 matching 7 bases. Unmatched junction bases numbered 10, after V lost 4 bases and J lost 5 bases. Germline-derived CDR1 and CDR2 are SGHTA and FQGNSA. The CDR3 extends over 15 amino acids. Here the CDR3 DNA reads TGTGCCAGCAGCTACCAGCGGGGAGAAAGGGAGACCCAGTACTTC. Protein sequence: CASSYQRGERETQYF.

This chain links TRBV2 with TRBJ1-6, with D hard to call. This CDR3 region has 15 residues. Germline CDR1 and CDR2: SNHLY and FYNNEI. V lost 8 bases and J lost 0, with 11 bases in between. CDR3 nucleotides: TGTGCCAGCCTTAGCCGGGACTCCTATAATTCACCCCTCCACTTT. It is translated as CASLSRDSYNSPLHF.

This chain links TRBV6-5 with TRBJ1-5, with D uncertain. The V gene's germline CDR1 is MNHEY and CDR2 SVGAGI. Trimming stripped 4 bases from V and 4 bases from J, with 8 bases between. The length of the CDR3 is 13 residues. CDR3 in amino acids: CASSLDPNQPQHF. The CDR3 DNA is TGTGCCAGCAGTTTAGACCCAAATCAGCCCCAGCATTTT.

This clone was detected only a few times. The V call is TRBV27, the J call TRBJ1-1; D might be TRBD1 (5 bases). V lost 2 bases to trimming and J lost 0 bases, with 7 bases between them. The germline V gene encodes CDR1 MNHEY and CDR2 SMNVEV (reference sequence). The CDR3 loop spans 14 amino acids. The CDR3 DNA is TGTGCCAGCAGTTTAGGGACCATGAACACTGAAGCTTTCTTT. Translated: CASSLGTMNTEAFF.

The chain has TRBV27 and TRBJ2-7; tentatively, D is TRBD2 (5 bases). Trimming cost V 3 bases and J 4 bases, with 16 bases left between them. The germline gives CDR1 MNHEY, CDR2 SMNVEV (reference sequence). The CDR3 extends over 15 amino acids. In DNA, the CDR3 is TGTGCCAGCAGTTTTGGGAGACTCAGCCTGTACGAGCAGTACTTC. Protein product: CASSFGRLSLYEQYF.

The chain joins TRBV29-1 to TRBJ1-1, with D maybe TRBD1 (6 bases). Trimming cost V 7 bases and J 4 bases, with 16 bases left between them. The germline CDR1 and CDR2 sequences are SQVTM and ANQGSEA. The CDR3 has 13 amino acids. The chain's CDR3 is CSGTGFLGTEAFF. CDR3 nucleotides: TGCAGCGGTACAGGGTTTTTAGGCACTGAAGCTTTCTTT. The full variable domain, with the rest looked up from reference TRBV29-1 and TRBJ1-1, is SAVISQKPSRDICQRGTSLTIQCQVDSQVTMMFWYRQQPGQSLTLIATANQGSEATYESGFVIDKFPISRPNLTFSTLTVSNMSPEDSSIYLCSGTGFLGTEAFFGQGTRLTVV.

About this clone: The same CDR3 can be traced to other DNA sequences in this sample. The chain is built from TRBV7-8 and TRBJ1-5, with a tentative D call TRBD1 (5 bases). The CDR3 is 16 residues long. Germline V gene sequence: CDR1 SGHVS, CDR2 FQNEAQ. Deletions cut 1 base from V and 2 bases from J, with 12 bases between. The CDR3 reads CASSLGGRVGNQPQHF. For the CDR3, the DNA is TGTGCCAGCAGCTTAGGGGGACGCGTGGGCAATCAGCCCCAGCATTTT.

The gene calls are TRBV6-1 and TRBJ1-1; TRBD1 agrees at 9 bases. Losses at the gene ends were 5 bases for V and 3 bases for J; bases not matched to a gene: 4. Looked up from germline, CDR1 is MNHNS and CDR2 is SASEGT. The CDR3 extends over 14 amino acids. The CDR3 region is CASSHTGGDTEAFF. The CDR3 DNA reads as TGTGCCAGCAGTCATACAGGGGGCGACACTGAAGCTTTCTTT.

The CDR3 region has the DNA TGCGCCAGCAGCTTCCAACGTCCCTTTTCTTACAATGAGCAGTTCTTC. It codes for CASSFQRPFSYNEQFF. The V call is TRBV5-1, the J call TRBJ2-1, with no clear D. V lost 2 bases, J lost 4 bases, and 16 bases lay in between. Germline V gene data show CDR1 as SGHRS and CDR2 as YFSETQ. The CDR3 extends over 16 amino acids. Filled out from reference TRBV5-1 and TRBJ2-1, the complete variable domain reads KAGVTQTPRYLIKTRGQQVTLSCSPISGHRSVSWYQQTPGQGLQFLFEYFSETQRNKGNFPGRFSGRQFSNSRSEMNVSTLELGDSALYLCASSFQRPFSYNEQFFGPGTRLTVL.

V gene TRBV13 combines with J gene TRBJ1-4; D is unresolved. The CDR3 loop spans 15 amino acids. Per germline, CDR1 PRHDT and CDR2 FYEKMQ (reference sequence). V was clipped by 0 bases and J by 1 base, with 6 bases between them. CDR3 in DNA: TGTGCCAGCAGCTTAGGATCGCTAACTAATGAAAAACTGTTTTTT. Protein: CASSLGSLTNEKLFF.